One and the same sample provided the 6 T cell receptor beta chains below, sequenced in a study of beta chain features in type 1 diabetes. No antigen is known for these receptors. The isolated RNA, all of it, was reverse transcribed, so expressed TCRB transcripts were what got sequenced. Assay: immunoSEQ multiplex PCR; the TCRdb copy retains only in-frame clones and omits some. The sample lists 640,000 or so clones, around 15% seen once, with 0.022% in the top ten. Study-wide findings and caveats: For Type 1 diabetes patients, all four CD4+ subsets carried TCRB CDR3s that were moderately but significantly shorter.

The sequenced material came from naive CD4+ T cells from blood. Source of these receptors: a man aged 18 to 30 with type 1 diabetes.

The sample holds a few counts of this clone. The CDR3 DNA reads TGTGCCAGCAGCTCAGGACAGGGCACGGGCAATGAGCAGTTCTTC. This sequence encodes CASSSGQGTGNEQFF. The rearrangement uses TRBV7-2 and TRBJ2-1; TRBD1 agrees at 8 bases. Unmatched junction bases numbered 8, after V lost 4 bases and J lost 6 bases. The CDR3 has 15 residues. From germline, CDR1 is SGHTA and CDR2 FQGNSA.

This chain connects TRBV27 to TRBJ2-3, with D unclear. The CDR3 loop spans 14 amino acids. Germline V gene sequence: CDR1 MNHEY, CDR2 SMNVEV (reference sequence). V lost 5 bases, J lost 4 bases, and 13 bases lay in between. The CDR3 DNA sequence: TGTGCCAGCAGTCGGGCCCCCATCGCAGATACGCAGTATTTT. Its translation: CASSRAPIADTQYF.

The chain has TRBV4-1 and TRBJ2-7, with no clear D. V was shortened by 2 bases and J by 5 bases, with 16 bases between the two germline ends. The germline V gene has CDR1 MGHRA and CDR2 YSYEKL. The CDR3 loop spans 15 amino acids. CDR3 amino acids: CASSQKKATSDEQYF. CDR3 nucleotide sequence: TGCGCCAGCAGCCAAAAAAAGGCGACTTCCGACGAGCAGTACTTC.

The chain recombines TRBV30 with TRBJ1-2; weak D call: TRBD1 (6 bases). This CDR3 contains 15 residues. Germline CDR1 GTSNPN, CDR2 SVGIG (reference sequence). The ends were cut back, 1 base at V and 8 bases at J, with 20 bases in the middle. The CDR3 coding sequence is TGTGCCTGGAGTGGTTTGTTGGCCGGGGGCGAGGGCTACACCTTC. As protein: CAWSGLLAGGEGYTF.

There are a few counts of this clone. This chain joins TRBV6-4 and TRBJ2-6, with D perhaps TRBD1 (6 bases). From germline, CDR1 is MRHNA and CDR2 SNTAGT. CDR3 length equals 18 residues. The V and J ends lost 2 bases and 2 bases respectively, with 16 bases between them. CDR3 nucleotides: TGTGCCAGCAGTGACGAGGGCCAGGGGATCCCTGGGGCCAACGTCCTGACTTTC. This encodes CASSDEGQGIPGANVLTF.

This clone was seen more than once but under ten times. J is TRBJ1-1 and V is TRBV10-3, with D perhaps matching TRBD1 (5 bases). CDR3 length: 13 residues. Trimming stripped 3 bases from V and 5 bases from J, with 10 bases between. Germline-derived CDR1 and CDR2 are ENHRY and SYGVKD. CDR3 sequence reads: CAISDLEGTEAFF. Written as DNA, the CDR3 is TGTGCCATCAGTGACCTAGAGGGGACTGAAGCTTTCTTT.